This entry lists 11 T cell receptor delta chains sequenced from one sample in a study of gamma-delta T cells after stem cell transplantation. TCRdb called clones from the RT-PCR reads again using CATT. The sample holds 11,000 or so delta-chain clones, approximately 37% seen once. Sequenced sample: gamma-delta T cells. The receptors originated from a human donor. It is not recorded whose cells these are; they may come from a transplant donor.

This chain connects TRDV1 to TRDJ1; 10 bases agree with TRDD3. The J segment lost 3 bases and the V segment lost 0 bases, leaving 25 bases of the junction unmatched. Germline V CDR1 and CDR2: TSWWSYY, QGS. This CDR3 is built from 23 residues. The CDR3 reads CALGELSTWPLFKWGIQADKLIF. In nucleotides, the CDR3 is TGTGCTCTTGGGGAACTTAGCACCTGGCCCCTTTTCAAGTGGGGGATACAGGCCGATAAACTCATCTTT.

The sample holds a few counts of this clone. The protein given by TCRdb reflects a much larger clone and differs at residue 11 from this DNA's translation, likely from a read error; the protein shown is the DNA's translation. This chain uses TRDV2 with TRDJ3, with 7 bases aligning to TRDD3. The V gene's germline CDR1 is GEAIGNYY and CDR2 EKD. CDR3 length: 16 residues. CDR3 coding DNA: TGTGCCTGTGACTGGGGGAGCTCCTGGGACGCCCGACAGATGTTTTTC. Protein product: CACDWGSSWDARQMFF.

V gene TRDV1 combines with J gene TRDJ1; D may be TRDD2 (5 bases). This CDR3 contains 18 residues. V was shortened by 5 bases and J by 0 bases, with 22 bases between the two germline ends. In germline, CDR1 is TSWWSYY, CDR2 QGS. CDR3 sequence reads: CALGTTPSRFPYTDKLIF. CDR3 sequence (DNA): TGTGCTCTTGGGACGACGCCTTCAAGGTTCCCTTACACCGATAAACTCATCTTT.

This chain links TRDV3 with TRDJ1; weak D call: TRDD2 (6 bases). The germline gives CDR1 TVYSNPD, CDR2 GDNSRS (reference sequence). The CDR3 extends over 18 amino acids. The V end lost 4 bases, the J end lost 0 bases, and 27 bases lay between the germline ends. The CDR3 coding sequence is TGTGCCTACTCTTCCTCCCCTTGGTCCCAATCCCACACCGATAAACTCATCTTT. This sequence encodes CAYSSSPWSQSHTDKLIF.

The chain has TRDV1 and TRDJ1, with D possibly matching TRDD3 (8 bases). Trimming shortened V by 4 bases and J by 0 bases, and 30 bases separated the two germline ends. CDR1 is TSWWSYY and CDR2 is QGS in the germline V gene. This CDR3 is 21 amino acids long. This CDR3 reads CALGGPSPFLRTGGHTDKLIF. For the CDR3, the DNA is TGTGCTCTTGGGGGACCCTCCCCCTTCCTCCGTACTGGGGGTCACACCGATAAACTCATCTTT.

The chain carries TRDV1 and TRDJ1; TRDD3 might be the D (5 bases). CDR3 length: 17 residues. The V end was cut by 11 bases, the J end by 0 bases, with 25 bases between. Looked up from germline, CDR1 is TSWWSYY and CDR2 is QGS. CDR3 sequence (DNA): TGTGCTAGTGGGGCTGGGTACGCCTGGGTGCACACCGATAAACTCATCTTT. Amino acid sequence: CASGAGYAWVHTDKLIF.

This clone was counted between two and nine times. The junction departs from germline at one end; a sequencing error may be responsible. CDR3 loop: CAYRAPTGGYRTDELIF. CDR3 DNA sequence: TGTGCCTATCGAGCTCCTACTGGGGGATATAGGACCGATGAACTCATCTTT. The V gene is TRDV3, the J gene TRDJ1; 11 bases line up with TRDD3. CDR3 size: 17 residues. Looked up from germline, CDR1 is TVYSNPD and CDR2 is GDNSRS (reference sequence).

As regards this clone: Its ends do not fully match the called genes, so a read error is possible. The chain has TRDV1 and TRDJ1; a possible D gene is TRDD3 (5 bases). This CDR3 spans 19 amino acids. Germline values: CDR1 TSWWSYY, CDR2 QGS. CDR3 amino acids: CAIGTCSSTVGLYTDKLIF. In DNA, the CDR3 is TGTGCTATTGGGACCTGCAGCTCTACTGTGGGATTGTACACCGATAAACTCATCTTT.

Regarding this clone: Since a much larger clone is just one base distant, this may be a read error. This chain connects TRDV2 to TRDJ3; weak D call: TRDD3 (6 bases). The CDR3 consists of 19 residues. The germline gives CDR1 GEAIGNYY, CDR2 EKD. DNA for the CDR3: TGTGCCTGTGACACCTGGGGGTCCCCCCGCTCCTTGGACACCCGACAGATGTTTTTC. Its translation: CACDTWGSPRSLDTRQMFF.

The chain joins TRDV2 to TRDJ2; 9 nucleotides agree with TRDD3. Germline V lookup: CDR1 GEAIGNYY, CDR2 EKD. The V gene end was trimmed by 3 bases and the J gene end by 6 bases; junction bases not matched to a gene: 4. The CDR3 contains 14 residues. The CDR3: CACDPLGDPAQLFF. CDR3 bases: TGTGCCTGTGACCCGCTGGGGGATCCAGCACAACTCTTCTTT.

The rearrangement links TRDV3 to TRDJ1; 7 bases map to TRDD3. The CDR3 extends over 20 amino acids. Germline lookup yields CDR1 TVYSNPD and CDR2 GDNSRS (reference sequence). V dropped 2 bases and J dropped 0; count of bases not matched to a gene: 24. Written as DNA, the CDR3 is TGTGCCTTTTCTGCTACCTCACGACGGGGATGGGGGACGCACACCGATAAACTCATCTTT. It translates to CAFSATSRRGWGTHTDKLIF.